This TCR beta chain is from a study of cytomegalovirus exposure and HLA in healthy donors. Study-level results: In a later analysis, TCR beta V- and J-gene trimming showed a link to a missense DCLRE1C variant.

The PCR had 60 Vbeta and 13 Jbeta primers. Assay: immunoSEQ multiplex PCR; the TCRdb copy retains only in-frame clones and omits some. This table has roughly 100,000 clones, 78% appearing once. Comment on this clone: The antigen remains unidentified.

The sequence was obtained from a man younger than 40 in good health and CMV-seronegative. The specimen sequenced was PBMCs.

The DNA of the CDR3 is TGTGCCAGCAGTCCTTATGGACACCAAAATTCACCCCTCCACTTT. As protein: CASSPYGHQNSPLHF. The chain links TRBV6-1 to TRBJ1-6, with D tentatively TRBD1 (5 bases). Germline V gene data show CDR1 as MNHNS and CDR2 as SASEGT. The V gene lost 5 bases and the J gene lost 7 bases, with 15 bases spanning the gap. The CDR3 totals 15 residues.